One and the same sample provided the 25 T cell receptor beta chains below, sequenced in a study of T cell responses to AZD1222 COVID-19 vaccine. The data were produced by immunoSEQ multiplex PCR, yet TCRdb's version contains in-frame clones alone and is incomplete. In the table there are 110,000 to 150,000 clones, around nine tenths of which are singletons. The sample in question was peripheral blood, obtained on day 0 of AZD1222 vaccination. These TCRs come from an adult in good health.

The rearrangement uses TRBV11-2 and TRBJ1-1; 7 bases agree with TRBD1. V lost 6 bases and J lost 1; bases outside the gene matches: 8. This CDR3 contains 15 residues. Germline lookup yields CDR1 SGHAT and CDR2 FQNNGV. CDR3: CASRRQQGRNTEAFF. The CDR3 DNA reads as TGTGCCAGCAGACGTCAACAGGGGCGGAACACTGAAGCTTTCTTT. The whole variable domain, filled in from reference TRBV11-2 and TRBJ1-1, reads EAGVAQSPRYKIIEKRQSVAFWCNPISGHATLYWYQQILGQGPKLLIQFQNNGVVDDSQLPKDRFSAERLKGVDSTLKIQPAKLEDSAVYLCASRRQQGRNTEAFFGQGTRLTVV.

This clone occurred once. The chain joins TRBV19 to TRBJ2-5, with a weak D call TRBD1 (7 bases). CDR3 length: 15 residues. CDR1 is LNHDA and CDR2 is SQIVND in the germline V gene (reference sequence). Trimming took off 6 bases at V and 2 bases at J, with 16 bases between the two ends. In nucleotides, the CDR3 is TGTGCCAGTAGACTCGCGGGACAGACACAAGAGACCCAGTACTTC. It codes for CASRLAGQTQETQYF. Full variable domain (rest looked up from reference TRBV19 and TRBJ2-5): DGGITQSPKYLFRKEGQNVTLSCEQNLNHDAMYWYRQDPGQGLRLIYYSQIVNDFQKGDIAEGYSVSREKKESFPLTVTSAQKNPTAFYLCASRLAGQTQETQYFGPGTRLLVL.

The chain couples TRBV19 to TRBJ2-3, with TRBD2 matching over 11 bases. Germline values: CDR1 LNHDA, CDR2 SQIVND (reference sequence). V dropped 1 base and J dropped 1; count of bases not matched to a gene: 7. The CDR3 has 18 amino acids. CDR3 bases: TGTGCCAGTAGTATAGCAATAGCGGGAGGGCCCCGCACAGATACGCAGTATTTT. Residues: CASSIAIAGGPRTDTQYF. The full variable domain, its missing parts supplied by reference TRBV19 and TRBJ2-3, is DGGITQSPKYLFRKEGQNVTLSCEQNLNHDAMYWYRQDPGQGLRLIYYSQIVNDFQKGDIAEGYSVSREKKESFPLTVTSAQKNPTAFYLCASSIAIAGGPRTDTQYFGPGTRLTVL.

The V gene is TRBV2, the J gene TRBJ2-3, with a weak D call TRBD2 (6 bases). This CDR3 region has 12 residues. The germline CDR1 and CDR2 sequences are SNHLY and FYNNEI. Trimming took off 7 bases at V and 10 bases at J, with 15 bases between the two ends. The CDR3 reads CASNREEGAQYF. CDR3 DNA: TGTGCCAGCAATAGGGAGGAGGGAGCGCAGTATTTT.

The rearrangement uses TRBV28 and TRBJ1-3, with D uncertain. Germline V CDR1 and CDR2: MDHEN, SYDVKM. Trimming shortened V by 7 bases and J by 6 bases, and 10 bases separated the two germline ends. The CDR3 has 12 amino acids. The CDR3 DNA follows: TGTGCCAGCACCCCCTCTAAAAACACCATATATTTT. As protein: CASTPSKNTIYF. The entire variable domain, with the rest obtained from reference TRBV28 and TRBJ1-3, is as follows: DVKVTQSSRYLVKRTGEKVFLECVQDMDHENMFWYRQDPGLGLRLIYFSYDVKMKEKGDIPEGYSVSREKKERFSLILESASTNQTSMYLCASTPSKNTIYFGEGSWLTVV.

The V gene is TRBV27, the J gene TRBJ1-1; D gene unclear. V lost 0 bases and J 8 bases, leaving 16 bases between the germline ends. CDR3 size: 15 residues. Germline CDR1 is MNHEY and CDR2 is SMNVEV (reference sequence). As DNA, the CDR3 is TGTGCCAGCAGTTTATCCCCTCCCGCGGGAATAGAAGCTTTCTTT. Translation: CASSLSPPAGIEAFF.

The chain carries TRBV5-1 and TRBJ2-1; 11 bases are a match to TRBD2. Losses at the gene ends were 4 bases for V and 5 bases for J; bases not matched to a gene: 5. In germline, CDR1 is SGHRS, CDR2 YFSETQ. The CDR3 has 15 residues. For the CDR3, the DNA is TGCGCCAGCAGCGAGGGGACTAGCGGACACAATGAGCAGTTCTTC. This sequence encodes CASSEGTSGHNEQFF.

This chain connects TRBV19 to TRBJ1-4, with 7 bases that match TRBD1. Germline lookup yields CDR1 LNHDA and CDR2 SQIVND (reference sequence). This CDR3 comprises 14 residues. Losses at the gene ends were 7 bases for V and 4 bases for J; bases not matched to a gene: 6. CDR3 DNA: TGTGCCAGTATGTACAGGGGCTATAATGAAAAACTGTTTTTT. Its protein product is CASMYRGYNEKLFF.

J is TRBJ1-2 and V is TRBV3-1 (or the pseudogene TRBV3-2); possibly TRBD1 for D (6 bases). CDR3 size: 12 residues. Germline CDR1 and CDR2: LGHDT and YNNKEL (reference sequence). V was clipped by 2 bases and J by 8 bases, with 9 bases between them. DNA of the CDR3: TGTGCCAGCAGCCAATCGGGGGGCGGCTACACCTTC. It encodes CASSQSGGGYTF.

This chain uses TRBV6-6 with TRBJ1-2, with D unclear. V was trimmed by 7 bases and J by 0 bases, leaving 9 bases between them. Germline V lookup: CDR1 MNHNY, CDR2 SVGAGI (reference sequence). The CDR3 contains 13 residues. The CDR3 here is CASTAASNYGYTF. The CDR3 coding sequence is TGTGCCAGCACGGCAGCCTCTAACTATGGCTACACCTTC.

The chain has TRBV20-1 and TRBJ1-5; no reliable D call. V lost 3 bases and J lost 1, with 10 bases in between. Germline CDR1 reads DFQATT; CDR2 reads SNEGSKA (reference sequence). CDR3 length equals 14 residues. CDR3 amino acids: CSASVAVSNQPQHF. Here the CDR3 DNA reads TGCAGTGCTAGTGTCGCAGTGAGCAATCAGCCCCAGCATTTT.

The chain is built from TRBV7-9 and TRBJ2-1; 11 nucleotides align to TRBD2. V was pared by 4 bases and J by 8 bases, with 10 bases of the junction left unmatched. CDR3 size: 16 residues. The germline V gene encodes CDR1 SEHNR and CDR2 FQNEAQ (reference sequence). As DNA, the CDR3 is TGTGCCAGCAGCTCCCCGGGCCTAGCGGGAGGATATGAGCAGTTCTTC. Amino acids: CASSSPGLAGGYEQFF.

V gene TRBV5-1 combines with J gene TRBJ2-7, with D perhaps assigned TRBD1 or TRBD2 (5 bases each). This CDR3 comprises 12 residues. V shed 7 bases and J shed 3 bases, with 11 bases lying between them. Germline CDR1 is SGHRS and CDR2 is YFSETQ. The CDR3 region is CASGTEGYEQYF. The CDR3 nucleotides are TGCGCCAGCGGGACCGAGGGCTACGAGCAGTACTTC.

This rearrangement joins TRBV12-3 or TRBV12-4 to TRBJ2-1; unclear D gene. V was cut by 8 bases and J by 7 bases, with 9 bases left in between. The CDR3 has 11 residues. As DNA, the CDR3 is TGTGCCAGCCGAGGTAAAAATGAGCAGTTCTTC. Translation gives CASRGKNEQFF.

This chain's CDR3 is CASSSTPTIGEQYF. CDR3 nucleotides: TGTGCCAGCAGCTCGACCCCCACAATTGGAGAGCAGTACTTC. The gene calls are TRBV7-2 and TRBJ2-7; D unclear. In germline, CDR1 is SGHTA, CDR2 FQGNSA. The CDR3 extends over 14 amino acids. V gave up 4 bases and J gave up 7 bases, with 17 bases separating them.

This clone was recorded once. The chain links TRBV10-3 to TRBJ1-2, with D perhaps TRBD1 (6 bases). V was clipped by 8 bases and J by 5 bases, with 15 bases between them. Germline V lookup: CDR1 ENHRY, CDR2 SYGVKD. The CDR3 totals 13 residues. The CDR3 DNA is TGTGCCATCGGAGGCGGGGGCGAGTATGGCTACACCTTC. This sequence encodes CAIGGGGEYGYTF.

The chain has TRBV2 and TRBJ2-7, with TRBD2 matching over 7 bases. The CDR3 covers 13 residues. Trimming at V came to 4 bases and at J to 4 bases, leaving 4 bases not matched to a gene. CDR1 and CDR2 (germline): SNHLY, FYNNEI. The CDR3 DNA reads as TGTGCCAGCAGTGGGCTAGCGGATTACGAGCAGTACTTC. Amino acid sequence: CASSGLADYEQYF.

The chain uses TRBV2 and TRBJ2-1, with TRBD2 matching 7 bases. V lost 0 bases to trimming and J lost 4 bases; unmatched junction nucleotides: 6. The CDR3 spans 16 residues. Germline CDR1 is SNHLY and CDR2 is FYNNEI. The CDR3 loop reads CASSEARLAVYNEQFF. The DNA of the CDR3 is TGTGCCAGCAGTGAAGCGCGCCTAGCGGTATACAATGAGCAGTTCTTC.

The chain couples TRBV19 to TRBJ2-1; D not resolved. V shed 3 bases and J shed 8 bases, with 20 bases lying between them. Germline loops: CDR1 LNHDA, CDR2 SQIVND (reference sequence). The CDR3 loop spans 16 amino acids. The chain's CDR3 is CASSISGPGPPDEQFF. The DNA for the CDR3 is TGTGCCAGTAGTATCTCCGGACCCGGACCTCCGGATGAGCAGTTCTTC.

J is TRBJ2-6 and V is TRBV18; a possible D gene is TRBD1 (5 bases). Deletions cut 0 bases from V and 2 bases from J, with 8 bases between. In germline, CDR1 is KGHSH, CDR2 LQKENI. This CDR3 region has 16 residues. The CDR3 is CASSPPLGPGANVLTF. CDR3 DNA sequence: TGTGCCAGCTCACCACCGTTGGGGCCTGGGGCCAACGTCCTGACTTTC.

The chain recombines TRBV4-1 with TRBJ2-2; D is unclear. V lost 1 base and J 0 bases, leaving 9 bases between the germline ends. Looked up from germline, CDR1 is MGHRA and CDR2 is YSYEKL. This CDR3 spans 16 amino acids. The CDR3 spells CASSQVRPPNTGELFF. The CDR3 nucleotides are TGCGCCAGCAGCCAAGTTCGCCCACCGAACACCGGGGAGCTGTTTTTT.

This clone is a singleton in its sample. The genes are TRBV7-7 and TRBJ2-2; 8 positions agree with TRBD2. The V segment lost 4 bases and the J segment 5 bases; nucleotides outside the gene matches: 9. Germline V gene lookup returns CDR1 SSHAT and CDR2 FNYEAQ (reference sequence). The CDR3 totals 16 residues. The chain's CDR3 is CASSSKTSAGTGELFF. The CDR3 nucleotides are TGTGCCAGCAGCTCAAAGACTAGCGCGGGTACCGGGGAGCTGTTTTTT.

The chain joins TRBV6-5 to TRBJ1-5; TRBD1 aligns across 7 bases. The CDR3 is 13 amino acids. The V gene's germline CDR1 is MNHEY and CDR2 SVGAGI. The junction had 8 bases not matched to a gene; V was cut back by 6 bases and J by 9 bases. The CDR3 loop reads CASSLDRERPQHF. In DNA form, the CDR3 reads TGTGCCAGCAGCTTAGACAGGGAAAGGCCCCAGCATTTT.

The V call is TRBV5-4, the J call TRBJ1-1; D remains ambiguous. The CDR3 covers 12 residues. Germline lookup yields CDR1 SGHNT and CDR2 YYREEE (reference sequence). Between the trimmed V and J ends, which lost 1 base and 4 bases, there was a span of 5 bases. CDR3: CASSLFGTEAFF. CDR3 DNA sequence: TGTGCCAGCAGCTTGTTTGGCACTGAAGCTTTCTTT.

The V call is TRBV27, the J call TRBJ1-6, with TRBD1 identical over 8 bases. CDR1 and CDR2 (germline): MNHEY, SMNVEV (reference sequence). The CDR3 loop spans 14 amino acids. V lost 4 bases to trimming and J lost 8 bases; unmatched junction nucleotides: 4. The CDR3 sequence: CASSYRGNHSPLHF. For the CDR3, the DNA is TGTGCCAGCAGTTACAGGGGGAATCATTCACCCCTCCACTTT.